One and the same sample provided the 20 T cell receptor beta chains below, sequenced in a study of tumor-infiltrating lymphocytes in localized non-small cell lung cancer. Method: immunoSEQ multiplex PCR; TCRdb's copy keeps in-frame clones and lacks some. The data hold thousands of clones, with 74% observed a single time. Material for sequencing was uninvolved lung tissue not adjacent to the tumor. These TCRs come from a human donor with non-small cell lung cancer.

A remark on this clone: The junction and the germline gene differ at one end; a read error may be behind it. The V and J genes are TRBV7-7 and TRBJ2-3; D is uncertain. The CDR3 sequence is 14 residues long. From germline, CDR1 is SSHAT and CDR2 FNYEAQ (reference sequence). This CDR3 reads CASSLSLSTDTQYF. Here the CDR3 DNA reads TGTGCTAGCAGCTTGTCTTTGAGCACAGATACGCAGTATTTT.

The chain combines TRBV5-1 with TRBJ2-3; the match to TRBD1 covers 11 bases. After removal of 4 bases from V and 3 bases from J, the junction contained 7 bases not matched to a gene. The CDR3 has 16 residues. CDR1 is SGHRS and CDR2 is YFSETQ in the germline V gene. The CDR3 spells CASSPGTGGATDTQYF. Written as DNA, the CDR3 is TGCGCCAGCAGCCCGGGGACAGGGGGTGCAACAGATACGCAGTATTTT.

The genes are TRBV5-5 and TRBJ1-5; D remains ambiguous. Germline V CDR1 and CDR2: SGHKS, YYEKEE (reference sequence). V dropped 4 bases and J dropped 0 bases, with 11 bases sitting between them. The CDR3 length is 15 residues. CDR3 DNA: TGTGCCAGCAGCCGGCAGACGGATAGCAATCAGCCCCAGCATTTT. Translated, it gives CASSRQTDSNQPQHF.

The chain uses TRBV5-1 and TRBJ1-3; D remains ambiguous. The V gene lost 1 base and the J gene lost 0 bases, with 11 bases spanning the gap. The CDR3 has 16 residues. Germline CDR1 and CDR2: SGHRS and YFSETQ. The CDR3: CASSLSQSTSGNTIYF. CDR3 sequence (DNA): TGCGCCAGCAGCTTGAGTCAGTCTACCTCTGGAAACACCATATATTTT.

The chain has TRBV7-2 and TRBJ1-3, with D unresolved. The V gene's germline CDR1 is SGHTA and CDR2 FQGNSA. The CDR3 is made up of 12 amino acids. V was trimmed by 2 bases and J by 4 bases, leaving 3 bases between them. CDR3 protein: CASSLWGNTIYF. The CDR3 coding sequence is TGTGCCAGCAGCTTATGGGGAAACACCATATATTTT.

This rearrangement joins TRBV19 to TRBJ1-2, with D unclear. The ends were cut back, 4 bases at V and 4 bases at J, with 13 bases in the middle. The V gene's germline CDR1 is LNHDA and CDR2 SQIVND (reference sequence). This CDR3 is 14 amino acids long. In nucleotides, the CDR3 is TGTGCCAGTAGTAACACGGGTCGGGGCTATGGCTACACCTTC. This codes for CASSNTGRGYGYTF.

The V gene is TRBV5-1, the J gene TRBJ2-2; a possible D gene is TRBD2 (5 bases). CDR3 size: 15 residues. V was pared by 0 bases and J by 1 base, with 7 bases between. CDR1 is SGHRS, CDR2 YFSETQ, per germline. CDR3 nucleotide sequence: TGCGCCAGCAGCTTGGGTCGGGGGAACACCGGGGAGCTGTTTTTT. Residues: CASSLGRGNTGELFF.

By sample share, this clone is large. V gene TRBV5-4 combines with J gene TRBJ2-3; TRBD2 matches at 9 bases. V lost 6 bases to trimming and J lost 1 base; unmatched junction nucleotides: 6. The CDR3 runs 15 residues. Germline loops: CDR1 SGHNT, CDR2 YYREEE (reference sequence). CDR3 residues: CASNPASGGTDTQYF. The CDR3, as DNA: TGTGCCAGCAACCCGGCTAGCGGGGGCACAGATACGCAGTATTTT.

The V and J genes are TRBV5-8 and TRBJ1-2, with 10 bases lining up with TRBD1. The length of the CDR3 is 14 residues. Germline loops: CDR1 SGHTS, CDR2 YDEGEE. With 3 bases clipped from V and 6 bases from J, the junction kept 5 bases outside the gene matches. The DNA for the CDR3 is TGTGCCAGCAGCTCGACAGGGGGCGGCAATGGCTACACCTTC. It translates to CASSSTGGGNGYTF.

Only one count was recorded for this clone. The V call is TRBV5-6, the J call TRBJ2-5; D perhaps matches TRBD1 (6 bases). Germline lookup yields CDR1 SGHDT and CDR2 YYEEEE. The CDR3 runs to 13 residues. V lost 4 bases to trimming and J lost 4 bases, with 11 bases between them. Here the CDR3 DNA reads TGTGCCAGCAGCGAGGACAGACCAGAGACCCAGTACTTC. This encodes CASSEDRPETQYF.

The genes are TRBV2 and TRBJ1-6, with TRBD1 as a possible D gene (6 bases). Trimming removed 4 bases at V and 2 bases at J, with 18 bases between. The CDR3 has 18 residues. Germline values: CDR1 SNHLY, CDR2 FYNNEI. CDR3 region: CASSGTPGQSPYNSPLHF. Here the CDR3 DNA reads TGTGCCAGCAGTGGGACACCGGGACAAAGCCCCTATAATTCACCCCTCCACTTT. Drawing the rest from reference TRBV2 and TRBJ1-6, the complete variable domain is EPEVTQTPSHQVTQMGQEVILRCVPISNHLYFYWYRQILGQKVEFLVSFYNNEISEKSEIFDDQFSVERPDGSNFTLKIRSTKLEDSAMYFCASSGTPGQSPYNSPLHFGNGTRLTVT.

Here the CDR3 reads CASSKPGLAGGRETQYF. The CDR3, as DNA: TGTGCCAGCAGTAAACCGGGACTAGCGGGGGGGCGCGAGACCCAGTACTTC. J is TRBJ2-5 and V is TRBV27; 16 bases are a match to TRBD2. The V gene end was trimmed by 5 bases and the J gene end by 5 bases; junction bases not matched to a gene: 8. Germline V lookup: CDR1 MNHEY, CDR2 SMNVEV (reference sequence). CDR3 length equals 17 residues.

The rearrangement joins TRBV30 to TRBJ1-2; the D gene is possibly TRBD1 (6 bases). CDR3 length equals 13 residues. The germline CDR1 and CDR2 sequences are GTSNPN and SVGIG (reference sequence). The V and J ends lost 8 bases and 6 bases respectively, with 19 bases between them. The CDR3 region has the DNA TGTGCCCGGGCCCTCGGGGGGGGGCATGGCTACACCTTC. Translation gives CARALGGGHGYTF.

The chain is built from TRBV5-5 and TRBJ1-6; D is ambiguous. Trimming pared 1 base from V and 3 bases from J, leaving 11 bases between. The CDR3 has 16 residues. Germline CDR1 and CDR2: SGHKS and YYEKEE (reference sequence). CDR3 amino acids: CASSLSGRIYNSPLHF. Here the CDR3 DNA reads TGTGCCAGCAGCTTGAGTGGGAGAATCTATAATTCACCCCTCCACTTT.

The chain joins TRBV7-3 to TRBJ2-1, with 7 bases aligning to TRBD1. Germline assignment: CDR1 SGHTA and CDR2 FQGTGA. V lost 4 bases, J lost 6 bases, and 9 bases stayed unmatched. CDR3 length: 15 residues. As DNA, the CDR3 is TGTGCCAGCAGCTCTACAGGGGCCGGGGTCAATGAGCAGTTCTTC. Amino acid sequence: CASSSTGAGVNEQFF.

Relative to its sample, this clone is large (0.1 to 1%). The chain has TRBV4-1 and TRBJ1-4, with D possibly matching TRBD1 (5 bases). The CDR3 covers 15 residues. Trimming took 4 bases from V and 8 from J, leaving 17 bases between them. The germline gives CDR1 MGHRA, CDR2 YSYEKL. The CDR3 loop is CASSPPGPNTEKLFF. CDR3 coding DNA: TGCGCCAGCAGCCCCCCGGGACCCAATACGGAAAAACTGTTTTTT.

V and J are TRBV7-2 and TRBJ1-1; tentatively, D is TRBD1 (5 bases). The CDR3 covers 13 residues. In germline, CDR1 is SGHTA, CDR2 FQGNSA. V was pared by 5 bases and J by 7 bases, with 14 bases between. CDR3: CASSGGSGNEAFF. Written as DNA, the CDR3 is TGTGCCAGCAGCGGAGGGTCAGGGAATGAAGCTTTCTTT.

The chain carries TRBV6-5 and TRBJ2-7; D perhaps matches TRBD1 (5 bases). The CDR3 is made up of 15 amino acids. V lost 0 bases to trimming and J lost 6 bases, with 15 bases between them. Germline CDR1 reads MNHEY; CDR2 reads SVGAGI. The CDR3 DNA is TGTGCCAGCAGTTACTCCGGTACAGGTTTTGGCGAGCAGTACTTC. This gives the protein CASSYSGTGFGEQYF.

This chain connects TRBV19 to TRBJ1-1; the D gene is possibly TRBD1 (6 bases). Trimming cost V 6 bases and J 9 bases, with 23 bases left between them. Germline CDR1 is LNHDA and CDR2 is SQIVND (reference sequence). The CDR3 length is 15 residues. The CDR3 protein is CASSKPPGTYPKAFF. The DNA of the CDR3 is TGTGCCAGTAGCAAACCCCCCGGGACATATCCTAAAGCTTTCTTT.

This sequence joins TRBV13 and TRBJ1-6; TRBD1 matches 10 bases. The CDR3 is 16 residues long. Germline assignment: CDR1 PRHDT and CDR2 FYEKMQ (reference sequence). V dropped 5 bases and J dropped 6; count of bases not matched to a gene: 7. CDR3 in amino acids: CASSHQGQGTNSPLHF. The DNA for the CDR3 is TGTGCCAGCAGCCACCAGGGACAGGGGACTAATTCACCCCTCCACTTT.